This record concerns one T cell receptor (beta chain) sequence. The antigen is not known. This specimen belongs to a study of CD4 T cells in relation to SARS-CoV-2 and coronaviruses. CD4+ T cells from unexposed donors were obtained before the COVID-19 pandemic (2011-2018). After ten to eleven days of culture, CD4+ T cells were isolated. The germline gives CDR1 LNHDA, CDR2 SQIVND (reference sequence). With V trimmed by 7 bases and J by 7 bases, 12 bases remained unmatched. The CDR3 loop spans 15 amino acids. Sequencing used immunoSEQ multiplex PCR; TCRdb keeps in-frame clones, though not all of them. This table has 25,000 to 30,000 clones, over 60% appearing once.

The material sequenced was CD4+ T cells from PBMCs, cultured in vitro. The genes are TRBV19 and TRBJ2-1; 8 bases line up with TRBD2. The sequence was collected from a human donor in good health. The CDR3 DNA reads TGTGCCAGTACCTTGGCCAGCGGGAGAGTGAATGAGCAGTTCTTC. Protein product: CASTLASGRVNEQFF.